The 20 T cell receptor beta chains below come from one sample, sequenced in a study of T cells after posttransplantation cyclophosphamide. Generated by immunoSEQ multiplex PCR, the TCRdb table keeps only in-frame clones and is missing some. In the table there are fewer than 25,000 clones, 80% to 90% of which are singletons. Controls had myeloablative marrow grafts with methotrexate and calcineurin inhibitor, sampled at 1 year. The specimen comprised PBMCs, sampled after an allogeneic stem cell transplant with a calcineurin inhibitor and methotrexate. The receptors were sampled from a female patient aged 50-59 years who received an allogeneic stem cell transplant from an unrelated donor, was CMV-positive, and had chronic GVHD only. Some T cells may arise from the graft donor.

DNA of the CDR3: TGTGCCTGGCCCCAGAACACCGGGGAGCTGTTTTTT. Its protein is CAWPQNTGELFF. The V and J genes are TRBV30 and TRBJ2-2; D unresolved. Germline V gene lookup returns CDR1 GTSNPN and CDR2 SVGIG (reference sequence). V gave up 5 bases and J gave up 1 base, with 5 bases separating them. The CDR3 is 12 residues long.

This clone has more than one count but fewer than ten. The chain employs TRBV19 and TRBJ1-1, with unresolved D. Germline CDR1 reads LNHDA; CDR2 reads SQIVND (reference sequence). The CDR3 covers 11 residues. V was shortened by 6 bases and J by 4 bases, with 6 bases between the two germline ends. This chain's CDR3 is CASRQLTEAFF. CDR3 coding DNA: TGTGCCAGTAGACAGCTCACTGAAGCTTTCTTT.

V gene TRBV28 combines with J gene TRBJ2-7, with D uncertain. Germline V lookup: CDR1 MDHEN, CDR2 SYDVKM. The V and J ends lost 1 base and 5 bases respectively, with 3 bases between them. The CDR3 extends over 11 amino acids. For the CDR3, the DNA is TGTGCCAGCAGTTTATCAAACGAGCAGTACTTC. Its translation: CASSLSNEQYF.

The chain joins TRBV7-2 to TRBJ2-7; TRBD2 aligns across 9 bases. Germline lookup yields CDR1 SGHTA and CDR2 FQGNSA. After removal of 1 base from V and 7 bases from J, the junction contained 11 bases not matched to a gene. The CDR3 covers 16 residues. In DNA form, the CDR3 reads TGTGCCAGCAGCTTAGAGAGGCTAGCGGGAAGAAGGGAGCAGTACTTC. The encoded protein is CASSLERLAGRREQYF.

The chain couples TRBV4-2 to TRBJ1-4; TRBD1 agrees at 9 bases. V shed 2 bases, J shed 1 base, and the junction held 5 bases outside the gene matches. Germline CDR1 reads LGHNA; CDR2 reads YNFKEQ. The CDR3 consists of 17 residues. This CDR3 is CASSQFRDRVTNEKLFF. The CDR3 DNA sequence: TGTGCCAGCAGCCAATTCCGGGACAGGGTAACTAATGAAAAACTGTTTTTT.

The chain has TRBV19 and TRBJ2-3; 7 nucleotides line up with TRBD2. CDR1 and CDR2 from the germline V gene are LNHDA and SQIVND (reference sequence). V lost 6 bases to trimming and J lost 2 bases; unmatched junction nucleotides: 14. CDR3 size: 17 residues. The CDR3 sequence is CASSPQLTSRYTDTQYF. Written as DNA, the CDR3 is TGTGCCAGTAGCCCCCAGTTGACTAGCCGATACACAGATACGCAGTATTTT.

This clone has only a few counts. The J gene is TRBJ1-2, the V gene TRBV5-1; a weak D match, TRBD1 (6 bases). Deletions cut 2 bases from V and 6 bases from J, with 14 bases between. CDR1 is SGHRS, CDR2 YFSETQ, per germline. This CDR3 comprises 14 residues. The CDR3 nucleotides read TGCGCCAGCAGCTTCAGGGGAGGGGTCAATGGCTACACCTTC. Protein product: CASSFRGGVNGYTF. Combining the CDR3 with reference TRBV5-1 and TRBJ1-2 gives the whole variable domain KAGVTQTPRYLIKTRGQQVTLSCSPISGHRSVSWYQQTPGQGLQFLFEYFSETQRNKGNFPGRFSGRQFSNSRSEMNVSTLELGDSALYLCASSFRGGVNGYTFGSGTRLTVV.

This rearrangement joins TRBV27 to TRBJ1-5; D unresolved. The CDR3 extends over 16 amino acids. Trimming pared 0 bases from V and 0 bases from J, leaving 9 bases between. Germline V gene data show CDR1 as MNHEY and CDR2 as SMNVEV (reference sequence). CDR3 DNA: TGTGCCAGCAGTTTATCGATTCAGTATAGCAATCAGCCCCAGCATTTT. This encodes CASSLSIQYSNQPQHF.

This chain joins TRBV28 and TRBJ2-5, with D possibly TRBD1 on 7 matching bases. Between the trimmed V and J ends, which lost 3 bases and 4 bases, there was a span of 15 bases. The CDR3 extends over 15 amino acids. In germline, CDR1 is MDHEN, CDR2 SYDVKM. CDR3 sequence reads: CASSFLRGAGETQYF. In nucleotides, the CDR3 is TGTGCCAGCAGTTTCCTCAGGGGGGCAGGAGAGACCCAGTACTTC.

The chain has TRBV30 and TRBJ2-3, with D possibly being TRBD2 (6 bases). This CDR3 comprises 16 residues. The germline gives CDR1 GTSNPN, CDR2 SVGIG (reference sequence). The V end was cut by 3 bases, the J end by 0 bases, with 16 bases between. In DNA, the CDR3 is TGTGCCTGGAGCGTGGGACTGGCCGCTAGCACAGATACGCAGTATTTT. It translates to CAWSVGLAASTDTQYF. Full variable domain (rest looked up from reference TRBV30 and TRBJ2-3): SQTIHQWPATLVQPVGSPLSLECTVEGTSNPNLYWYRQAAGRGLQLLFYSVGIGQISSEVPQNLSASRPQDRQFILSSKKLLLSDSGFYLCAWSVGLAASTDTQYFGPGTRLTVL.

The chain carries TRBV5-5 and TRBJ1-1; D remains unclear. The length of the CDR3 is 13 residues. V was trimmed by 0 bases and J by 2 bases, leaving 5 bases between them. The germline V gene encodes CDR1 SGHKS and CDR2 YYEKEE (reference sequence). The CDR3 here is CASSLGANTEAFF. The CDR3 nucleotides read TGTGCCAGCAGCTTGGGGGCAAACACTGAAGCTTTCTTT.

The CDR3 bases are TGCGCCAGCAGCTTTACTCGCGGACTATCTGGTAGCGGGCGAGCTGAGCAGTTCTTC. Translating it yields CASSFTRGLSGSGRAEQFF. The genes are TRBV5-1 and TRBJ2-1, with 7 positions matching TRBD2. From germline, CDR1 is SGHRS and CDR2 YFSETQ. This CDR3 comprises 19 residues. Trimming removed 2 bases from V and 9 bases from J; junction bases left unmatched: 23.

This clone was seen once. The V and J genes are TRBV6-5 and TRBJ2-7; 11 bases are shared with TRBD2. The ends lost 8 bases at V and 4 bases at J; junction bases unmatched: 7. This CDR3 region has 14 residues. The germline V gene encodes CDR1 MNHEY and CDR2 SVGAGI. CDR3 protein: CASGRSGRVYEQYF. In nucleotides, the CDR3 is TGTGCCAGCGGCCGTAGCGGGAGGGTATACGAGCAGTACTTC.

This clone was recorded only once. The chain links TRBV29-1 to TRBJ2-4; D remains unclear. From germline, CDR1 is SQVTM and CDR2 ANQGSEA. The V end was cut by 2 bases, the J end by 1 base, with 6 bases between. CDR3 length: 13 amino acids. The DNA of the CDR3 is TGCAGCGTTGAATACGGGGCCAAAAACATTCAGTACTTC. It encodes CSVEYGAKNIQYF.

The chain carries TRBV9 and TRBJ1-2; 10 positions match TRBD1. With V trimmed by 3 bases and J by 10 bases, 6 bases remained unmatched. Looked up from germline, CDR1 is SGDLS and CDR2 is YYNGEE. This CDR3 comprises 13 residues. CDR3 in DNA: TGTGCCAGCAGCGCTGGGACAGGGGAACTCTACACCTTC. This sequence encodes CASSAGTGELYTF.

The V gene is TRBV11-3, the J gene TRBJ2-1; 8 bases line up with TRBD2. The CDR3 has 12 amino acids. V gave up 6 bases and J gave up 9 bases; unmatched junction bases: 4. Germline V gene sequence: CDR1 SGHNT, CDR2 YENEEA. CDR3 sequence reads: CASSYAGGEQFF. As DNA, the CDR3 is TGTGCCAGCAGTTACGCGGGAGGTGAGCAGTTCTTC.

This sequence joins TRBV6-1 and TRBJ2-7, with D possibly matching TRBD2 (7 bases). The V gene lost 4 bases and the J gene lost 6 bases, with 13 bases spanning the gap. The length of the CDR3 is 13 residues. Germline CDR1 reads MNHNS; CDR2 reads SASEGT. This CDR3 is CASSGGGLGEQYF. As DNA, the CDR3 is TGTGCCAGCAGTGGGGGGGGCCTGGGCGAGCAGTACTTC.

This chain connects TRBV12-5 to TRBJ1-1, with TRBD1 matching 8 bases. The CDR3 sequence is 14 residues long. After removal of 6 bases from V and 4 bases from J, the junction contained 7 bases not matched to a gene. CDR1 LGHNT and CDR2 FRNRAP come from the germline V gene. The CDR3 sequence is CASGLTGGGTEAFF. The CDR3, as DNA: TGTGCTAGTGGGCTCACAGGGGGAGGCACTGAAGCTTTCTTT.

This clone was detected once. The CDR3 DNA reads TGTGCCAGCAGCTACCGACAGGGCGCTGAAAAACTGTTTTTT. Protein: CASSYRQGAEKLFF. This rearrangement joins TRBV7-2 to TRBJ1-4; 7 bases agree with TRBD1. Germline values: CDR1 SGHTA, CDR2 FQGNSA. The CDR3 contains 14 residues. V shed 4 bases, J shed 7 bases, and the junction held 6 bases outside the gene matches.

The CDR3 nucleotides read TGCGCCAGCAGCTTCCAGGGATTGGACAATGAGCAGTTCTTC. Translated: CASSFQGLDNEQFF. J is TRBJ2-1 and V is TRBV5-1; D may be TRBD1 (5 bases). Germline V CDR1 and CDR2: SGHRS, YFSETQ. V gave up 2 bases and J gave up 5 bases, with 11 bases separating them. This CDR3 spans 14 amino acids.